Included here is one TCR beta chain sequence, with context. As yet, its antigen is unknown. Clones were sequenced by immunoSEQ multiplex PCR, and TCRdb holds only the in-frame ones, with some missing. The sample carries 150,000 to 200,000 clones, more than 70% recorded once. These data belong to a study of cytomegalovirus exposure and HLA in healthy donors. Turning to the study itself: The 120 or so validation repertoires, a later analysis reported, used the same platform as the approximately 650 first-cohort repertoires. Regarding the study as a whole: A subsequent analysis found that TCR clusters from the first cohort also tended to co-occur in the roughly 120 validation repertoires, with 90% to 95% of cluster scores above 0. Generally TCR sequences proved uncommon, though certain public TCRs appeared in numerous donors.

The CDR3 extends over 14 amino acids. Germline trimming cut 4 bases from V and 0 bases from J; bases unmatched to any gene: 4. Germline CDR1 reads SGDLS; CDR2 reads YYNGEE. Donors came from a validation cohort of over a hundred subjects, distinct from the first 666-subject cohort. Sequencing was done on a sample of PBMCs. The receptor's source is a woman under 30 in good health and CMV-seronegative. The chain has TRBV9 and TRBJ2-7; TRBD2 agrees at 7 bases. The CDR3 loop reads CASSNGGSSYEQYF. The CDR3, as DNA: TGTGCCAGCAGCAACGGGGGGAGCTCCTACGAGCAGTACTTC.